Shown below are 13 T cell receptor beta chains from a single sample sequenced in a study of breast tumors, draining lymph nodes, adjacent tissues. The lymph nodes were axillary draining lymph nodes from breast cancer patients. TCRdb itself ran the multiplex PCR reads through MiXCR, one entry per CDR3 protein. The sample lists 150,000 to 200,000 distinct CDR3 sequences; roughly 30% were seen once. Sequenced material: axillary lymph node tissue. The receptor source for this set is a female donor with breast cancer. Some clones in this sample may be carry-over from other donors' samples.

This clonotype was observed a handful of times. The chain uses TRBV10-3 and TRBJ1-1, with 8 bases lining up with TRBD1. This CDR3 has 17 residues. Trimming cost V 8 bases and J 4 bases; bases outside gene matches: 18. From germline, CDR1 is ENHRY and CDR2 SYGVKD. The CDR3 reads CAISISGGRDLSTEAFF. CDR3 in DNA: TGTGCCATCTCGATTTCAGGGGGCAGAGACTTATCCACTGAAGCTTTCTTT.

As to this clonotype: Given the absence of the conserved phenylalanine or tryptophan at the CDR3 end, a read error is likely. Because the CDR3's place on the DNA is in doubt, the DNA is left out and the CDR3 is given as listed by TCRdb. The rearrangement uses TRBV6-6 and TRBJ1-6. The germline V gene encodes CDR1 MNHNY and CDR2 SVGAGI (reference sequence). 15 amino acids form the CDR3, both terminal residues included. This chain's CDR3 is CASSYSAGYNSPLQS.

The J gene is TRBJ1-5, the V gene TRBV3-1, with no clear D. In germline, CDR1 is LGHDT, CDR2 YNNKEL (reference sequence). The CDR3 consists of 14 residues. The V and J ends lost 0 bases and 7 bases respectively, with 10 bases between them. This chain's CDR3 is CASSQDTREQPQHF. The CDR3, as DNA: TGTGCCAGCAGCCAAGATACGCGGGAGCAGCCCCAGCATTTT.

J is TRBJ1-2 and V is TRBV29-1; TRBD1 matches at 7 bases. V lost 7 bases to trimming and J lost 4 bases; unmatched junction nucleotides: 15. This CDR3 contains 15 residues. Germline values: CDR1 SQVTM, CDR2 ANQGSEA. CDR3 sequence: CSAPGPTGDLYGYTF. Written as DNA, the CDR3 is TGCAGCGCTCCGGGTCCTACAGGGGACCTCTATGGCTACACCTTC.

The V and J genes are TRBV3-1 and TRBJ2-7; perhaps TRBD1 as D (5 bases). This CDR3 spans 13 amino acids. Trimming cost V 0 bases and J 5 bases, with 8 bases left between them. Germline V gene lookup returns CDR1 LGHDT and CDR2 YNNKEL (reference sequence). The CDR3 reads CASSQDEQDEQYF. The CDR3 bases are TGTGCCAGCAGCCAAGATGAACAGGACGAGCAGTACTTC.

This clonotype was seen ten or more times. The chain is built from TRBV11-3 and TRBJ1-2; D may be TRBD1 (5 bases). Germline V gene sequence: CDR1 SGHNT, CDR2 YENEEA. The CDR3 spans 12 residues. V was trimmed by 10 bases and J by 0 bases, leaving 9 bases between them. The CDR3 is CAIGGTNYGYTF. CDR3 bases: TGTGCCATCGGGGGAACTAACTATGGCTACACCTTC.

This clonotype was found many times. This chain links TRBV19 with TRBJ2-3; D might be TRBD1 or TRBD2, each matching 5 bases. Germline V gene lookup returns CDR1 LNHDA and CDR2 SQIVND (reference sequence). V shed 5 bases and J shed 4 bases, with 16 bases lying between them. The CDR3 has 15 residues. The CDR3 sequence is CASSPLPGTSDTQYF. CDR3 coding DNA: TGTGCCAGTAGTCCCCTCCCCGGGACCTCAGATACGCAGTATTTT.

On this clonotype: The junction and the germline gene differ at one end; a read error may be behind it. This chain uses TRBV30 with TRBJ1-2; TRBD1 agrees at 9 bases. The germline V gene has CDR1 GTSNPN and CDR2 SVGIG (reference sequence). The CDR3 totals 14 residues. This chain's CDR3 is CARSTGGNNYGYTF. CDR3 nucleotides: TGTGCCCGGAGTACAGGGGGCAATAACTATGGCTACACCTTC.

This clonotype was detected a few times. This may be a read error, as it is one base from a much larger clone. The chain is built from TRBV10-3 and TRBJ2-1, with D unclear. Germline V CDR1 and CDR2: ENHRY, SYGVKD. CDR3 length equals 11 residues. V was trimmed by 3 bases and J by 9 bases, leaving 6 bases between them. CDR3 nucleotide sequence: TGTGCCATCAGTGAAGTAAGTGAGCAGTTCTTC. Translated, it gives CAISEVSEQFF.

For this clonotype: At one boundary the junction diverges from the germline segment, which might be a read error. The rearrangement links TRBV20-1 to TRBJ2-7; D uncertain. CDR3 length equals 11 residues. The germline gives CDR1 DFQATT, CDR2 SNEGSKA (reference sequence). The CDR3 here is CSARVGYEQRF. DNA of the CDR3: TGCAGTGCTAGAGTGGGCTACGAGCAGCGCTTC.

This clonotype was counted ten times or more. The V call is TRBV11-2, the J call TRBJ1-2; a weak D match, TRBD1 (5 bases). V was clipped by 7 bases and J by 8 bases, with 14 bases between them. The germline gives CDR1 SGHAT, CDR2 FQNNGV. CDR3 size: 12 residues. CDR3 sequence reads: CASIDGGLGYTF. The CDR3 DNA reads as TGTGCCAGCATCGACGGGGGTCTCGGCTACACCTTC.

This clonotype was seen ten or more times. CDR3 in DNA: TGTGCCAGCAGTGATAGCGGGGGGGCGACGCATACGCAGTATTTT. Encoded protein: CASSDSGGATHTQYF. The chain links TRBV2 to TRBJ2-3; 11 bases are a match to TRBD2. Germline loops: CDR1 SNHLY, CDR2 FYNNEI. CDR3 length equals 15 residues. With V trimmed by 3 bases and J by 7 bases, 6 bases remained unmatched.

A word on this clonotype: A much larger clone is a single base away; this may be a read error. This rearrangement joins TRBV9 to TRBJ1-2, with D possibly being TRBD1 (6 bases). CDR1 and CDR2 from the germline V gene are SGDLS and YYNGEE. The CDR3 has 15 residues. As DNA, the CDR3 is TGTGCCAGCAGCGCGGAGACAGGATTCTTCTATGGCTCCACCTTC. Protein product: CASSAETGFFYGSTF.